The 15 T cell receptor beta chains below were found in one sample sequenced in a study of technical replicates of blood from a handful of donors. Here immunoSEQ multiplex PCR was the method, and the copy in TCRdb shows in-frame clones only, minus some. Of about 82,000 clones in the sample, around 96% were seen once. Sequencing input: T cells isolated from PBMCs. These receptor sequences come from a human donor in good health.

V is TRBV29-1 and J is TRBJ1-4; D remains unclear. Germline V gives CDR1 SQVTM, CDR2 ANQGSEA. V was cut by 7 bases and J by 3 bases, with 18 bases left in between. This CDR3 is 15 amino acids long. CDR3 coding DNA: TGCAGCGCAACCTTATTGACAACTCCTAATGAAAAACTGTTTTTT. Translation gives CSATLLTTPNEKLFF.

V gene TRBV7-9 combines with J gene TRBJ2-2, with TRBD1 identical over 9 bases. The trim removed 6 bases at V and 5 bases at J, leaving 7 bases unmatched. The CDR3 is 15 amino acids. Germline CDR1 and CDR2: SEHNR and FQNEAQ (reference sequence). CDR3 DNA sequence: TGTGCCAGCAGTGTCCGGGACAGGGTAACCGGGGAGCTGTTTTTT. This translates into CASSVRDRVTGELFF.

In DNA, the CDR3 is TGTGCCAGCAGCGAACTACTAAGCGGAAACACCATATATTTT. Translating it yields CASSELLSGNTIYF. The chain uses TRBV7-9 and TRBJ1-3; D not certain. The CDR3 has 14 residues. Germline loops: CDR1 SEHNR, CDR2 FQNEAQ (reference sequence). The V end lost 5 bases, the J end lost 4 bases, and 12 bases lay between the germline ends.

The rearrangement links TRBV5-6 to TRBJ1-5; D gene uncertain. Trimming removed 0 bases from V and 5 bases from J, with 3 bases in between. The CDR3 has 12 residues. CDR1 is SGHDT and CDR2 is YYEEEE in the germline V gene. This CDR3 is CASSLADQPQHF. The CDR3 DNA follows: TGTGCCAGCAGCTTGGCGGATCAGCCCCAGCATTTT.

The chain carries TRBV19 and TRBJ2-4; no definite D call. Germline loops: CDR1 LNHDA, CDR2 SQIVND (reference sequence). This CDR3 is built from 15 residues. Trimming cost V 7 bases and J 0 bases, with 13 bases left between them. DNA of the CDR3: TGTGCCAGTAAAGAGGCCTTCCGAGCCAAAAACATTCAGTACTTC. Translated: CASKEAFRAKNIQYF.

V is TRBV19 and J is TRBJ1-1; D remains unclear. The V end lost 7 bases, the J end lost 2 bases, and 17 bases lay between the germline ends. This CDR3 contains 15 residues. In germline, CDR1 is LNHDA, CDR2 SQIVND (reference sequence). CDR3 sequence: CASTWGFGLNTEAFF. In nucleotides, the CDR3 is TGTGCCAGTACCTGGGGATTCGGACTTAACACTGAAGCTTTCTTT.

The chain is built from TRBV7-3 and TRBJ2-7, with D possibly TRBD2 on 6 matching bases. Germline-derived CDR1 and CDR2 are SGHTA and FQGTGA. V lost 1 base and J 6 bases, leaving 22 bases between the germline ends. The CDR3 covers 17 residues. In nucleotides, the CDR3 is TGTGCCAGCAGCTTAAGGGGGGTCGGGGTAAAAGAGGGCGAGCAGTACTTC. Protein product: CASSLRGVGVKEGEQYF.

In this sample, this clone turned up once. J is TRBJ2-2 and V is TRBV27; D gene ambiguous. V was shortened by 6 bases and J by 1 base, with 6 bases between the two germline ends. Germline CDR1 reads MNHEY; CDR2 reads SMNVEV (reference sequence). The CDR3 spans 13 residues. The DNA for the CDR3 is TGTGCCAGCAGCTATCGGAACACCGGGGAGCTGTTTTTT. It is translated as CASSYRNTGELFF.

J is TRBJ2-7 and V is TRBV4-2; TRBD1 matches at 9 bases. Germline V lookup: CDR1 LGHNA, CDR2 YNFKEQ. V trimming: 4 bases; J trimming: 3 bases; junction bases outside the gene matches: 7. The CDR3 runs to 15 residues. CDR3 DNA sequence: TGTGCCAGCAGCCCACGGACAGGGGTCCACTACGAGCAGTACTTC. Encoded protein: CASSPRTGVHYEQYF.

The V call is TRBV25-1, the J call TRBJ2-7, with D maybe TRBD2 (5 bases). Germline lookup yields CDR1 MGHDK and CDR2 SYGVNS. Trimming removed 7 bases at V and 3 bases at J, with 10 bases between. CDR3 length: 12 amino acids. Here the CDR3 DNA reads TGTGCCAGCACAGGACTGGACTACGAGCAGTACTTC. As protein: CASTGLDYEQYF.

This chain joins TRBV2 and TRBJ1-5; D remains unclear. Germline-derived CDR1 and CDR2 are SNHLY and FYNNEI. Trimming stripped 6 bases from V and 7 bases from J, with 10 bases between. This CDR3 spans 12 amino acids. CDR3 loop: CASRPVGQPQHF. DNA for the CDR3: TGTGCCAGCAGACCAGTCGGGCAGCCCCAGCATTTT.

This chain links TRBV28 with TRBJ2-7; a possible D gene is TRBD2 (5 bases). Germline CDR1 MDHEN, CDR2 SYDVKM. V lost 5 bases to trimming and J lost 4 bases, with 9 bases between them. This CDR3 has 12 amino acids. CDR3 residues: CASSEWRYEQYF. In DNA, the CDR3 is TGTGCCAGCAGTGAATGGAGGTACGAGCAGTACTTC.

CDR3: CAWSKRNEQFF. CDR3 DNA sequence: TGTGCCTGGAGTAAGCGTAATGAGCAGTTCTTC. The V call is TRBV30, the J call TRBJ2-1, with D uncertain. Trimming removed 2 bases at V and 7 bases at J, with 6 bases between. Germline CDR1 GTSNPN, CDR2 SVGIG (reference sequence). This CDR3 is built from 11 residues.

This clone was seen once. The V and J genes are TRBV13 and TRBJ1-3, with D possibly being TRBD1 (6 bases). This CDR3 is 15 amino acids long. Germline assignment: CDR1 PRHDT and CDR2 FYEKMQ (reference sequence). The ends were cut back, 5 bases at V and 1 base at J, with 12 bases in the middle. The CDR3 coding sequence is TGTGCCAGCAGCATGAAACAGGGATCTGGAAACACCATATATTTT. Translated: CASSMKQGSGNTIYF.

Concerning this clone: Other DNA sequences of this sample code for an identical CDR3. V usage is TRBV6-1 and J usage is TRBJ1-5; the match to TRBD1 covers 7 bases. Germline CDR1 is MNHNS and CDR2 is SASEGT. The ends lost 2 bases at V and 3 bases at J; junction bases unmatched: 4. The CDR3 contains 15 residues. The CDR3 sequence is CASSEIDRVNQPQHF. The CDR3 DNA is TGTGCCAGCAGTGAAATCGACAGGGTCAATCAGCCCCAGCATTTT.